This T cell receptor (beta chain) was documented in a study of cytomegalovirus exposure and HLA in healthy donors (dated by TCRdb to the late 2010s). Regarding the study in general: A later analysis indicated that the 95 to 150 validation repertoires were generated on the platform also employed for the 670 or so repertoires of the first cohort. High-throughput TCR immunosequencing, statistical association of individual TCRs with disease status, and machine learning were combined to predict cytomegalovirus infection status. In addition to the first cohort of around 670 subjects, a separate validation cohort of approximately 120 different subjects was used. The study aimed to test whether cataloging public T cell receptors could reveal signatures of past pathogen exposure. Points the paper makes about the study in general: A later analysis found that TCRs clustered in the first cohort also tended to co-occur in the 110 or so validation repertoires, with approximately 95% of cluster scores above 0. The validation cohort had no HLA typing available for a later analysis, so co-occurrence within that cohort was assessed over all 120 repertoires. Three of the identified cytomegalovirus-associated TCR beta chains were confirmed in vitro to be specific for cytomegalovirus antigens. Cytomegalovirus status was reported to be diagnosed by the classifier with high specificity and sensitivity in both the original and validation cohorts. Most TCR sequences were observed very rarely across donors, whereas some public TCRs were present in many individuals. The study listed 150 to 200 TCR beta chains as associated with cytomegalovirus. It was suggested by the authors that the approach could potentially be generalized to other disease states and immunological phenotypes.

The donors were included in the validation cohort of some 120 subjects, a group kept apart from the roughly 700-subject first cohort. Of note for this clone: The target of this receptor is not known. Base qualities were left out, and no much larger clone turns up one base away.

The CDR3 runs 14 residues from the cysteine to the phenylalanine. Here the CDR3 DNA is all that survives: 42 bases in frame from base 1. V is pruned by 7 bases and J by 4 bases, leaving 4 bases of the junction without a gene match. CDR1 is given as MDHEN and CDR2 as SYDVKM, both from the germline V gene. Preparation of the library involved the immunoSEQ multiplex PCR assay. Under the source paper's analysis protocol: A statistical classification framework was developed to diagnose cytomegalovirus status using the catalog of TCR beta chain sequences. In its TCRdb copy, this immuneACCESS table keeps in-frame sequences only and misses some clones. Where compared with another copy, unresolved V genes explain less than half of these, and the others have no known cause. That table furnishes V, J and clone size, whereas the DNA furnished D and trimming. The sample table holds 90,000 or so clones, of which about 96% were seen once. The ten largest clones add up to about 0.8% of the sample.

The sample taken for sequencing was PBMCs. The chain employs TRBV28 and TRBJ2-1; 10 middle bases align to TRBD2. The TCR was taken from a young man in good health and CMV-seronegative. The CDR3 amino acid sequence is: CASIWTSGYNEQFF. The base sequence is TGTGCCAGCATTTGGACTAGCGGTTACAATGAGCAGTTCTTC. The full variable domain, completed from the reference TRBV28 and TRBJ2-1 proteins outside the CDR3, reads DVKVTQSSRYLVKRTGEKVFLECVQDMDHENMFWYRQDPGLGLRLIYFSYDVKMKEKGDIPEGYSVSREKKERFSLILESASTNQTSMYLCASIWTSGYNEQFFGPGTRLTVL.